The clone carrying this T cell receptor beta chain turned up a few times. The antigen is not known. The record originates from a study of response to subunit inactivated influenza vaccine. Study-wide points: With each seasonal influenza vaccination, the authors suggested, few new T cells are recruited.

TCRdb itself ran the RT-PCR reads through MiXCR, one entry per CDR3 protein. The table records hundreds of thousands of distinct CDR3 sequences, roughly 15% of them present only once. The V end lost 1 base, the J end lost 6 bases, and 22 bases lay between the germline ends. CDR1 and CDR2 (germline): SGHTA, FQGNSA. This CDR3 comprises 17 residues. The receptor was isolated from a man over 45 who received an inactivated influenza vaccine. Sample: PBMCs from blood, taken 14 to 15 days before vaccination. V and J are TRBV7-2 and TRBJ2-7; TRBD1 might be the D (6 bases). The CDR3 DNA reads TGTGCCAGCAGCTTAGTAGTTACAGGGAGTAGTAAGGGCGAGCAGTACTTC. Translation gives CASSLVVTGSSKGEQYF.